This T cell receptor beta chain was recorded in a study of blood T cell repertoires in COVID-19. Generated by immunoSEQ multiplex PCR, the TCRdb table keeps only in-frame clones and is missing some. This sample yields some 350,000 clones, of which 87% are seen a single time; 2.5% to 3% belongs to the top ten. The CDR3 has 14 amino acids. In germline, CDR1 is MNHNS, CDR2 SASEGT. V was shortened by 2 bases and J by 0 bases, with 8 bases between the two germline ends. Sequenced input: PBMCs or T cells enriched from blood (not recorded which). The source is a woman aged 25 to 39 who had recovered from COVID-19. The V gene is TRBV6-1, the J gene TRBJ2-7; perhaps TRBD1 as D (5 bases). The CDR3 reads CASSEKGHSYEQYF. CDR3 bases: TGTGCCAGCAGTGAAAAGGGGCACTCCTACGAGCAGTACTTC.